The clone carrying this TCR beta chain was detected only a few times. Antigen specificity is unknown. CDR1 LGHNA and CDR2 YNFKEQ come from the germline V gene. V dropped 0 bases and J dropped 2; count of bases not matched to a gene: 5. The CDR3 contains 16 residues. TCRalpha and TCRbeta libraries used 5'RACE with constant-segment primers and UMIs. TCRdb used MiXCR to reprocess the 5' RACE reads, holding one entry per CDR3 protein. The repertoire holds about 270,000 distinct CDR3 sequences, with less than 20% as singletons. This entry belongs to a study of T-cell memory formation after mild COVID-19. Study findings and constraints: Researchers report contracting CD4+ clones mostly in CM and EM, with CD8+ clones in EMRA. Later expanders leaned toward CD4+, whereas clones contracting from day 15 to 85 were balanced CD4/CD8. Researchers could not confirm that second-wave clones peaking on day 37 targeted SARS-CoV-2.

Sequences were obtained from PBMCs or a T cell subset sorted from them (not recorded which). V usage is TRBV4-2 and J usage is TRBJ1-1, with 8 bases matching TRBD1. This clonotype was obtained from an adult woman who had mild COVID-19 (a few samples of this study predate the infection). Cell type and time point are not known. Here the CDR3 reads CASSQDIGQGNTEAFF. In nucleotides, the CDR3 is TGTGCCAGCAGCCAAGATATCGGACAGGGAAACACTGAAGCTTTCTTT.